This TCR beta chain is from a study of HIV-infected patients and healthy controls. Study-level points and caveats: Compared with untreated HIV+ repertoires, healthy controls showed roughly threefold more distinct CDR3s and higher Shannon diversity.

This clonotype was counted ten times or more. As yet, its antigen is unknown. Whole blood was used without fractionation, so all unsorted peripheral T cells were included. cDNA was made from approximately 0.55 ug RNA using alpha and beta constant primers. Each of the alpha and beta chains got its own library through chain-specific third strand synthesis with indices. MiXCR, run by TCRdb on the 5' RACE reads, gives a single entry per CDR3 protein. The repertoire holds about 15,000 distinct CDR3 sequences, about 5.4% seen once, with roughly 2% in the top ten. The clonotype was recovered from an adult in good health. The sample comprised blood.

The CDR3: CASSYPRGSGEGGDTQYF. DNA for the CDR3: TGTGCCAGCAGTTACCCCCGGGGTAGCGGGGAAGGGGGAGATACGCAGTATTTT. V is TRBV6-6 and J is TRBJ2-3; TRBD2 aligns across 8 bases. Germline values: CDR1 MNHNY, CDR2 SVGAGI (reference sequence). After removal of 2 bases from V and 5 bases from J, the junction contained 15 bases not matched to a gene. The CDR3 extends over 18 amino acids.